Below are 29 T cell receptor beta chains sequenced from a single sample in a study of untreated major depressive disorder (dated by TCRdb to the late 2010s). The protocol used for the library was the immunoSEQ multiplex PCR assay. In TCRdb, the immuneACCESS table is reduced to in-frame sequences with V and J assigned. These tables do not hold every clone; where another copy was compared, an unresolved V gene accounts for under half, and the others remain unexplained. The sample table contains just over 20,000 clones; only one count was recorded for approximately 92% of them. The ten most abundant clones make up around 0.3% of the sample. The source material was CD4+ T cells from PBMCs. The receptor source for this set is a man aged 25-45 years in good health.

V usage is TRBV7-9 and J usage is TRBJ2-7; no firm D call. Trimming took 11 bases from V and 1 from J, leaving 9 bases between them. The CDR3 has 11 amino acids. Germline lookup yields CDR1 SEHNR and CDR2 FQNEAQ (reference sequence). Here the CDR3 reads CAVERSYEQYF. CDR3 DNA: TGTGCCGTAGAAAGGTCCTACGAGCAGTACTTC.

The chain is built from TRBV5-8 and TRBJ2-3; TRBD1 aligns across 7 bases. V shed 3 bases, J shed 0 bases, and the junction held 10 bases outside the gene matches. Germline lookup yields CDR1 SGHTS and CDR2 YDEGEE. This CDR3 is built from 17 residues. CDR3 amino acids: CASSSHTGTVSTDTQYF. The CDR3, as DNA: TGTGCCAGCAGCTCCCATACCGGGACAGTTAGCACAGATACGCAGTATTTT.

The chain carries TRBV5-1 and TRBJ2-7; 9 nucleotides match TRBD2. The CDR3 runs 15 residues. The J segment lost 4 bases and the V segment lost 0 bases, leaving 5 bases of the junction unmatched. CDR1 SGHRS and CDR2 YFSETQ come from the germline V gene. CDR3 coding DNA: TGCGCCAGCAGCTTGGCTAGCGGGAAAGGGTACGAGCAGTACTTC. Its protein product is CASSLASGKGYEQYF.

This clone was seen just once. V gene TRBV7-9 combines with J gene TRBJ2-2; D unresolved. The germline V gene encodes CDR1 SEHNR and CDR2 FQNEAQ (reference sequence). The CDR3 spans 11 residues. V lost 10 bases and J 6 bases, leaving 9 bases between the germline ends. The CDR3 coding sequence is TGTGCCACCCTTCCCCCCGGGGAGCTGTTTTTT. Amino acids: CATLPPGELFF. The full variable domain, rest sourced from reference TRBV7-9 and TRBJ2-2, is DTGVSQNPRHKITKRGQNVTFRCDPISEHNRLYWYRQTLGQGPEFLTYFQNEAQLEKSRLLSDRFSAERPKGSFSTLEIQRTEQGDSAMYLCATLPPGELFFGEGSRLTVL.

This rearrangement joins TRBV9 to TRBJ1-2; perhaps TRBD1 as D (5 bases). V was pared by 5 bases and J by 4 bases, with 18 bases between. This CDR3 region has 15 residues. Germline-derived CDR1 and CDR2 are SGDLS and YYNGEE. The CDR3 loop is CASSSRGARGYGYTF. In nucleotides, the CDR3 is TGTGCCAGCAGTTCCCGAGGGGCCCGGGGCTATGGCTACACCTTC.

The chain joins TRBV5-6 to TRBJ2-7; 11 nucleotides match TRBD2. V lost 1 base, J lost 3 bases, and 6 bases stayed unmatched. The CDR3 is made up of 16 amino acids. Germline CDR1 and CDR2: SGHDT and YYEEEE. CDR3 amino acids: CASSLPSGRTYYEQYF. The DNA for the CDR3 is TGTGCCAGCAGCTTGCCTAGCGGGAGGACCTACTACGAGCAGTACTTC. Variable domain in full (rest from reference TRBV5-6 and TRBJ2-7): DAGVTQSPTHLIKTRGQQVTLRCSPKSGHDTVSWYQQALGQGPQFIFQYYEEEERQRGNFPDRFSGHQFPNYSSELNVNALLLGDSALYLCASSLPSGRTYYEQYFGPGTRLTVT.

J is TRBJ1-1 and V is TRBV7-2; a weak D match, TRBD1 (5 bases). Germline loops: CDR1 SGHTA, CDR2 FQGNSA. The CDR3 runs to 15 residues. Trimming removed 4 bases from V and 0 bases from J, with 12 bases in between. CDR3 region: CASSSTGYMNTEAFF. The CDR3 region has the DNA TGTGCCAGCAGCTCAACAGGTTACATGAACACTGAAGCTTTCTTT.

This chain connects TRBV7-3 to TRBJ2-2; 7 nucleotides agree with TRBD2. The V gene's germline CDR1 is SGHTA and CDR2 FQGTGA. The junction had 5 bases not matched to a gene; V was cut back by 7 bases and J by 3 bases. The CDR3 has 14 amino acids. CDR3 region: CASTSSGDTGELFF. Here the CDR3 DNA reads TGTGCCAGCACCTCCAGCGGGGACACCGGGGAGCTGTTTTTT.

The J gene is TRBJ2-1, the V gene TRBV7-9; 9 bases fit TRBD2. Germline CDR1 reads SEHNR; CDR2 reads FQNEAQ (reference sequence). The CDR3 consists of 15 residues. J gave up 5 bases and V 6 bases, and 8 bases lay outside the gene matches. The CDR3 nucleotides are TGTGCCAGCAGTCCCCCTAGCGGGATTAACAATGAGCAGTTCTTC. It yields the protein CASSPPSGINNEQFF.

The chain is built from TRBV29-1 and TRBJ2-4; TRBD1 is a possible D gene (6 bases). Germline assignment: CDR1 SQVTM and CDR2 ANQGSEA. Deletions cut 4 bases from V and 0 bases from J, with 13 bases between. The CDR3 extends over 15 amino acids. The CDR3 spells CSVAGTSLAKNIQYF. The CDR3 DNA sequence: TGCAGCGTTGCCGGGACAAGTCTAGCCAAAAACATTCAGTACTTC.

The gene calls are TRBV18 and TRBJ2-3; TRBD2 agrees at 11 bases. Trimming at V came to 1 base and at J to 6 bases, leaving 6 bases not matched to a gene. In germline, CDR1 is KGHSH, CDR2 LQKENI. The CDR3 runs to 16 residues. This CDR3 reads CASSPRLAGPGDTQYF. CDR3 nucleotide sequence: TGTGCCAGCTCACCACGACTAGCGGGGCCAGGGGATACGCAGTATTTT.

The gene calls are TRBV5-4 and TRBJ2-5, with D possibly being TRBD1 (5 bases). With 0 bases removed from V and 5 bases from J, the gap between germline ends came to 11 bases. This CDR3 region has 14 residues. The V gene's germline CDR1 is SGHNT and CDR2 YYREEE (reference sequence). CDR3 loop: CASSLGQSPETQYF. The CDR3 DNA sequence: TGTGCCAGCAGCTTGGGACAGAGCCCGGAGACCCAGTACTTC.

This rearrangement joins TRBV27 to TRBJ2-2; perhaps TRBD2 as D (6 bases). This CDR3 is 16 amino acids long. V shed 9 bases and J shed 1 base, with 18 bases lying between them. The germline gives CDR1 MNHEY, CDR2 SMNVEV (reference sequence). CDR3: CARGSIWRGNTGELFF. The CDR3 bases are TGTGCCAGGGGATCCATATGGAGGGGGAACACCGGGGAGCTGTTTTTT.

The chain has TRBV5-1 and TRBJ2-7; TRBD2 aligns across 9 bases. The CDR3 sequence is 14 residues long. The germline gives CDR1 SGHRS, CDR2 YFSETQ. The ends lost 0 bases at V and 4 bases at J; junction bases unmatched: 2. CDR3 sequence reads: CASSLEGLAYEQYF. The DNA of the CDR3 is TGCGCCAGCAGCTTGGAGGGACTAGCTTACGAGCAGTACTTC. Together with reference TRBV5-1 and TRBJ2-7, the CDR3 gives the full variable domain: KAGVTQTPRYLIKTRGQQVTLSCSPISGHRSVSWYQQTPGQGLQFLFEYFSETQRNKGNFPGRFSGRQFSNSRSEMNVSTLELGDSALYLCASSLEGLAYEQYFGPGTRLTVT.

This clone appeared once. The chain has TRBV7-3 and TRBJ2-3; 11 bases fit TRBD2. With 5 bases clipped from V and 1 base from J, the junction kept 11 bases outside the gene matches. This CDR3 region has 18 residues. Germline-derived CDR1 and CDR2 are SGHTA and FQGTGA. CDR3 residues: CASSLLAGGLLGTDTQYF. In nucleotides, the CDR3 is TGTGCCAGCAGCCTCCTAGCGGGAGGTTTATTAGGCACAGATACGCAGTATTTT.

The V call is TRBV20-1, the J call TRBJ2-1, with D hard to call. V dropped 2 bases and J dropped 7 bases, with 6 bases sitting between them. This CDR3 is 11 amino acids long. Germline CDR1 is DFQATT and CDR2 is SNEGSKA (reference sequence). The CDR3 nucleotides are TGCAGTGCTAGAAAATATAATGAGCAGTTCTTC. Its protein is CSARKYNEQFF.

The chain recombines TRBV19 with TRBJ1-5; D is unclear. Germline assignment: CDR1 LNHDA and CDR2 SQIVND (reference sequence). CDR3 size: 15 residues. V shed 3 bases and J shed 1 base, with 10 bases lying between them. In DNA form, the CDR3 reads TGTGCCAGTAGTATCCTAAGAGGGAGCAATCAGCCCCAGCATTTT. Translation: CASSILRGSNQPQHF.

CDR3 protein: CASSAHPGTDYGYTF. The CDR3 coding sequence is TGTGCCAGCAGCGCCCATCCTGGGACAGACTATGGCTACACCTTC. The chain has TRBV9 and TRBJ1-2, with 7 bases lining up with TRBD1. The CDR3 is made up of 15 amino acids. CDR1 is SGDLS, CDR2 YYNGEE, per germline. The J segment lost 3 bases and the V segment lost 3 bases, leaving 8 bases of the junction unmatched.

This clone showed up just once. The rearrangement links TRBV29-1 to TRBJ2-7; 14 bases match TRBD2. V lost 4 bases and J lost 7; bases outside the gene matches: 3. The CDR3 is 13 residues long. Germline CDR1 SQVTM, CDR2 ANQGSEA. The CDR3 DNA reads as TGCAGCGTTGGGGGACTAGCGGGAGTGGAGCAGTACTTC. The encoded protein is CSVGGLAGVEQYF.

V and J are TRBV19 and TRBJ2-7; no definite D call. Germline CDR1 reads LNHDA; CDR2 reads SQIVND (reference sequence). The CDR3 runs to 12 residues. V was shortened by 3 bases and J by 2 bases, with 5 bases between the two germline ends. The CDR3 protein is CASSINPYEQYF. The DNA for the CDR3 is TGTGCCAGTAGTATTAATCCCTACGAGCAGTACTTC. Complete variable domain (other parts from reference TRBV19 and TRBJ2-7): DGGITQSPKYLFRKEGQNVTLSCEQNLNHDAMYWYRQDPGQGLRLIYYSQIVNDFQKGDIAEGYSVSREKKESFPLTVTSAQKNPTAFYLCASSINPYEQYFGPGTRLTVT.

The chain has TRBV6-5 and TRBJ1-2; D is ambiguous. This CDR3 region has 13 residues. CDR1 is MNHEY, CDR2 SVGAGI, per germline. The germline V and J ends were trimmed by 4 bases and 0 bases, with 6 bases remaining between them. The CDR3 loop reads CASSSAANYGYTF. CDR3 DNA: TGTGCCAGCAGTTCGGCAGCTAACTATGGCTACACCTTC.

This chain connects TRBV4-2 to TRBJ2-2; D tentatively fits TRBD1 or TRBD2 (6 bases each). Germline V gives CDR1 LGHNA, CDR2 YNFKEQ. V was clipped by 1 base and J by 1 base, with 13 bases between them. This CDR3 spans 17 amino acids. CDR3 loop: CASSQGTAGQNTGELFF. The CDR3 DNA sequence: TGTGCCAGCAGCCAAGGAACCGCGGGACAGAACACCGGGGAGCTGTTTTTT.

This chain uses TRBV7-8 with TRBJ2-7; the D is unclear. V lost 5 bases to trimming and J lost 2 bases, with 4 bases between them. This CDR3 spans 11 amino acids. The germline gives CDR1 SGHVS, CDR2 FQNEAQ. The CDR3 sequence: CASSHTYEQYF. CDR3 nucleotide sequence: TGTGCCAGCAGCCACACCTACGAGCAGTACTTC.

This clone showed up just once. The chain couples TRBV5-1 to TRBJ2-5, with TRBD2 matching 10 bases. This CDR3 comprises 18 residues. The germline gives CDR1 SGHRS, CDR2 YFSETQ. V gave up 4 bases and J gave up 5 bases; unmatched junction bases: 17. The CDR3 loop reads CASSGGILAGDVRETQYF. DNA for the CDR3: TGCGCCAGCAGCGGTGGTATCCTAGCGGGAGATGTGAGGGAGACCCAGTACTTC.

The chain recombines TRBV7-2 with TRBJ1-3; the D is unclear. The CDR3 is made up of 16 amino acids. The V end was cut by 3 bases, the J end by 0 bases, with 12 bases between. Germline loops: CDR1 SGHTA, CDR2 FQGNSA. This CDR3 reads CASSLGSILSGNTIYF. In DNA form, the CDR3 reads TGTGCCAGCAGCTTGGGGAGCATCCTCTCTGGAAACACCATATATTTT. The whole variable domain, remainder taken from reference TRBV7-2 and TRBJ1-3, is GAGVSQSPSNKVTEKGKDVELRCDPISGHTALYWYRQSLGQGLEFLIYFQGNSAPDKSGLPSDRFSAERTGGSVSTLTIQRTQQEDSAVYLCASSLGSILSGNTIYFGEGSWLTVV.

The J gene is TRBJ1-5, the V gene TRBV27, with 7 bases that match TRBD1. This CDR3 has 15 amino acids. V lost 6 bases and J lost 0; bases outside the gene matches: 5. The V gene's germline CDR1 is MNHEY and CDR2 SMNVEV (reference sequence). In DNA, the CDR3 is TGTGCCAGCAGGTGGACAGGTAATAGCAATCAGCCCCAGCATTTT. It is translated as CASRWTGNSNQPQHF.

This clone was observed once. In DNA form, the CDR3 reads TGTGCCAGCAGCTCAGTTGGGGGGGTAGGGCAGTACTTC. This sequence encodes CASSSVGGVGQYF. The chain joins TRBV7-2 to TRBJ2-7; TRBD2 aligns across 7 bases. CDR1 is SGHTA and CDR2 is FQGNSA in the germline V gene. The J segment lost 9 bases and the V segment lost 4 bases, leaving 9 bases of the junction unmatched. The CDR3 spans 13 residues.

The V call is TRBV5-1, the J call TRBJ2-7; 7 nucleotides match TRBD2. After removal of 1 base from V and 4 bases from J, the junction contained 5 bases not matched to a gene. Germline V gene lookup returns CDR1 SGHRS and CDR2 YFSETQ. CDR3 length equals 14 residues. Here the CDR3 DNA reads TGCGCCAGCAGCTTGCAAAGCGGGATATACGAGCAGTACTTC. As protein: CASSLQSGIYEQYF. The variable domain in full, completed from reference TRBV5-1 and TRBJ2-7, reads KAGVTQTPRYLIKTRGQQVTLSCSPISGHRSVSWYQQTPGQGLQFLFEYFSETQRNKGNFPGRFSGRQFSNSRSEMNVSTLELGDSALYLCASSLQSGIYEQYFGPGTRLTVT.

This chain connects TRBV11-3 to TRBJ1-1; D not resolved. The CDR3 spans 13 residues. With 0 bases removed from V and 4 bases from J, the gap between germline ends came to 6 bases. CDR1 and CDR2 from the germline V gene are SGHNT and YENEEA. The CDR3 here is CASSLESGTEAFF. For the CDR3, the DNA is TGTGCCAGCAGCTTAGAATCAGGCACTGAAGCTTTCTTT. The variable domain in full, completed from reference TRBV11-3 and TRBJ1-1, reads EAGVVQSPRYKIIEKKQPVAFWCNPISGHNTLYWYLQNLGQGPELLIRYENEEAVDDSQLPKDRFSAERLKGVDSTLKIQPAELGDSAVYLCASSLESGTEAFFGQGTRLTVV.